Below, 26 T cell receptor beta chains from the same sample are listed, as sequenced in a study of T cell responses to AZD1222 COVID-19 vaccine. Libraries were prepared by immunoSEQ multiplex PCR; TCRdb keeps only in-frame clonotypes and omits some of them. The sample has about 130,000 clones, around 94% seen once; the top ten hold over 6.5%. The sequencing used peripheral blood, collected on day 0 of AZD1222 vaccination. The receptor set was obtained from an adult in good health.

The chain recombines TRBV28 with TRBJ2-1, with 10 bases matching TRBD2. Germline V gives CDR1 MDHEN, CDR2 SYDVKM. Trimming cost V 7 bases and J 7 bases; bases outside gene matches: 10. CDR3 length: 15 residues. The CDR3 loop is CASNVLAGVWNEQFF. The CDR3 nucleotides read TGTGCCAGCAACGTTCTAGCGGGAGTCTGGAATGAGCAGTTCTTC.

The chain employs TRBV27 and TRBJ2-1, with 9 bases lining up with TRBD1. From germline, CDR1 is MNHEY and CDR2 SMNVEV (reference sequence). With 5 bases clipped from V and 9 bases from J, the junction kept 8 bases outside the gene matches. This CDR3 has 14 residues. The CDR3 protein is CASSPTGGRGEQFF. The CDR3 nucleotides read TGTGCCAGCAGTCCCACAGGGGGCCGGGGTGAGCAGTTCTTC.

The chain links TRBV30 to TRBJ1-2, with a weak D call TRBD1 (5 bases). This CDR3 comprises 13 residues. CDR1 is GTSNPN, CDR2 SVGIG, per germline (reference sequence). V dropped 0 bases and J dropped 10 bases, with 15 bases sitting between them. The CDR3 is CAWSVTPRTLYTF. CDR3 in DNA: TGTGCCTGGAGTGTCACCCCTAGGACACTCTACACCTTC.

V and J are TRBV28 and TRBJ1-1, with TRBD1 identical over 8 bases. This CDR3 spans 14 amino acids. Germline loops: CDR1 MDHEN, CDR2 SYDVKM. V dropped 6 bases and J dropped 3; count of bases not matched to a gene: 6. In nucleotides, the CDR3 is TGTGCCAGCAGGACAGGGGCGGAGGACACTGAAGCTTTCTTT. This sequence encodes CASRTGAEDTEAFF. Combining the CDR3 with reference TRBV28 and TRBJ1-1 gives the whole variable domain DVKVTQSSRYLVKRTGEKVFLECVQDMDHENMFWYRQDPGLGLRLIYFSYDVKMKEKGDIPEGYSVSREKKERFSLILESASTNQTSMYLCASRTGAEDTEAFFGQGTRLTVV.

CDR3 in DNA: TGTGCCAGCAGCTTAGAAGTAACCTACAATGAGCAGTTCTTC. Protein: CASSLEVTYNEQFF. The chain couples TRBV7-9 to TRBJ2-1, with D unresolved. This CDR3 has 14 amino acids. The V and J ends lost 1 base and 2 bases respectively, with 6 bases between them. From germline, CDR1 is SEHNR and CDR2 FQNEAQ (reference sequence).

This chain links TRBV5-1 with TRBJ1-1, with D maybe TRBD1 (5 bases). CDR1 and CDR2 (germline): SGHRS, YFSETQ. The V end was cut by 9 bases, the J end by 0 bases, with 21 bases between. The CDR3 covers 16 residues. The CDR3 loop is CAIMAGRALVNTEAFF. Written as DNA, the CDR3 is TGCGCCATCATGGCAGGGAGGGCTTTGGTGAACACTGAAGCTTTCTTT.

The chain employs TRBV5-1 and TRBJ1-1; TRBD1 agrees at 8 bases. Per the germline V gene, CDR1 is SGHRS and CDR2 is YFSETQ. Trimming at V came to 0 bases and at J to 1 base, leaving 8 bases not matched to a gene. The CDR3 spans 17 residues. The CDR3 reads CASSLASGGRRNTEAFF. CDR3 DNA: TGCGCCAGCAGCTTGGCCTCAGGGGGCAGGAGGAACACTGAAGCTTTCTTT.

The rearrangement joins TRBV9 to TRBJ2-1; 7 bases are shared with TRBD1. Germline values: CDR1 SGDLS, CDR2 YYNGEE. CDR3 length: 14 amino acids. The V and J ends lost 3 bases and 6 bases, in that order; junction bases with no gene match: 6. The CDR3 bases are TGTGCCAGCAGCGCCTCGGGGACAGCCAATGAGCAGTTCTTC. This codes for CASSASGTANEQFF.

CDR3 nucleotides: TGCAGTGCTAGTTTCTCAGCGGGAGGGCCCTCGAGCACAGATACGCAGTATTTT. Translated: CSASFSAGGPSSTDTQYF. This sequence joins TRBV20-1 and TRBJ2-3; TRBD2 aligns across 10 bases. The V gene end was trimmed by 3 bases and the J gene end by 0 bases; junction bases not matched to a gene: 12. The CDR3 length is 18 residues. In germline, CDR1 is DFQATT, CDR2 SNEGSKA (reference sequence).

The chain has TRBV11-3 and TRBJ2-3; D gene uncertain. Germline CDR1 is SGHNT and CDR2 is YENEEA. The length of the CDR3 is 13 residues. Trimming removed 5 bases at V and 2 bases at J, with 8 bases between. CDR3 bases: TGTGCCAGCAGCAGGATCTACACAGATACGCAGTATTTT. Translation gives CASSRIYTDTQYF.

This clone was seen a single time. DNA of the CDR3: TGTGCCAGCAGCGTAAGCATACACGGGGGCTATGGCTACACCTTC. This sequence encodes CASSVSIHGGYGYTF. The rearrangement joins TRBV9 to TRBJ1-2; D is possibly TRBD1 (5 bases). The length of the CDR3 is 15 residues. Germline CDR1 is SGDLS and CDR2 is YYNGEE. The V gene lost 1 base and the J gene lost 4 bases, with 14 bases spanning the gap.

The J gene is TRBJ1-4, the V gene TRBV19; D remains ambiguous. Germline V lookup: CDR1 LNHDA, CDR2 SQIVND (reference sequence). This CDR3 spans 14 amino acids. V was pared by 4 bases and J by 8 bases, with 14 bases between. CDR3 loop: CASSKAGYAEKLFF. The CDR3 nucleotides read TGTGCCAGTAGTAAGGCAGGCTATGCGGAAAAACTGTTTTTT.

The V and J genes are TRBV3-1 (or the pseudogene TRBV3-2) and TRBJ1-2; D remains ambiguous. This CDR3 has 13 residues. V was trimmed by 3 bases and J by 7 bases, leaving 12 bases between them. Germline loops: CDR1 LGHDT, CDR2 YNNKEL (reference sequence). CDR3 DNA: TGTGCCAGCAGCCACGAAGGCGGGGTTGGCTACACCTTC. Amino acids: CASSHEGGVGYTF.

The gene calls are TRBV5-8 and TRBJ2-3; 10 bases align to TRBD2. With V trimmed by 0 bases and J by 2 bases, 9 bases remained unmatched. Per germline, CDR1 SGHTS and CDR2 YDEGEE. This CDR3 spans 18 amino acids. CDR3 DNA sequence: TGTGCCAGCAGCTTGGTAGCTAGCGGGAGACAGGTCACAGATACGCAGTATTTT. Encoded protein: CASSLVASGRQVTDTQYF.

The chain recombines TRBV7-8 with TRBJ1-2, with 11 bases that match TRBD1. The CDR3 spans 16 residues. Trimming took 1 base from V and 5 from J; bases not matched to a gene: 6. Germline V gene lookup returns CDR1 SGHVS and CDR2 FQNEAQ. The chain's CDR3 is CASSLETGTGGYGYTF. The CDR3, as DNA: TGTGCCAGCAGCTTAGAGACCGGGACAGGGGGGTATGGCTACACCTTC.

Only one count was recorded for this clone. The chain is built from TRBV5-4 and TRBJ2-5; D possibly corresponds to TRBD2 (6 bases). Germline values: CDR1 SGHNT, CDR2 YYREEE (reference sequence). The CDR3 is made up of 15 amino acids. With 5 bases removed from V and 2 bases from J, the gap between germline ends came to 16 bases. This CDR3 is CASRPLEGRQETQYF. CDR3 sequence (DNA): TGTGCCAGCAGACCACTAGAGGGGAGGCAAGAGACCCAGTACTTC.

This clone showed up just once. The chain employs TRBV19 and TRBJ2-7; D gene uncertain. This CDR3 contains 14 residues. V lost 3 bases and J lost 5, with 14 bases in between. Germline assignment: CDR1 LNHDA and CDR2 SQIVND (reference sequence). CDR3 DNA sequence: TGTGCCAGTAGTATCAAGCTCGGTTCCGACGAGCAGTACTTC. Amino acid sequence: CASSIKLGSDEQYF.

This rearrangement joins TRBV24-1 to TRBJ2-3; D gene ambiguous. The CDR3 runs to 11 residues. Germline values: CDR1 KGHDR, CDR2 SFDVKD. The V end was cut by 4 bases, the J end by 9 bases, with 7 bases between. CDR3 loop: CATSEVGTQYF. CDR3 DNA: TGTGCCACCAGTGAGGTCGGCACGCAGTATTTT.

The rearrangement uses TRBV6-2 or TRBV6-3 and TRBJ2-3; D ambiguous. Germline lookup yields CDR1 MNHEY and CDR2 SVGEGT. The CDR3 is 12 residues long. V was pared by 1 base and J by 2 bases, with 1 base between. The CDR3 here is CASSYFTDTQYF. In DNA, the CDR3 is TGTGCCAGCAGTTACTTCACAGATACGCAGTATTTT.

This chain links TRBV14 with TRBJ2-7; 9 positions match TRBD1. The CDR3 consists of 15 residues. V shed 1 base, J shed 0 bases, and the junction held 1 base outside the gene matches. Germline values: CDR1 SGHDN, CDR2 FVKESK. Here the CDR3 reads CASSQGTGVSYEQYF. DNA for the CDR3: TGTGCCAGCAGCCAAGGGACAGGGGTCTCCTACGAGCAGTACTTC.

The V call is TRBV19, the J call TRBJ1-1; D might be TRBD1 (5 bases). V lost 5 bases and J 0 bases, leaving 13 bases between the germline ends. The germline CDR1 and CDR2 sequences are LNHDA and SQIVND (reference sequence). CDR3 length equals 15 residues. The DNA of the CDR3 is TGTGCCAGTAGTCCGGTGGGACGTCTGAACACTGAAGCTTTCTTT. Protein: CASSPVGRLNTEAFF.

This chain connects TRBV5-1 to TRBJ1-1; tentatively, D is TRBD1 (5 bases). Germline V gives CDR1 SGHRS, CDR2 YFSETQ. The germline V and J ends were trimmed by 3 bases and 0 bases, with 12 bases remaining between them. The CDR3 runs to 15 residues. The CDR3 DNA sequence: TGCGCCAGCAGCTCGGCGAGGGGCCTGAACACTGAAGCTTTCTTT. The encoded protein is CASSSARGLNTEAFF.

This clone appeared a few times. The V and J genes are TRBV27 and TRBJ1-6; D is unclear. Germline CDR1 and CDR2: MNHEY and SMNVEV (reference sequence). With 5 bases removed from V and 1 base from J, the gap between germline ends came to 12 bases. The CDR3 runs 16 residues. The CDR3 DNA is TGTGCCAGCAGTCCTCTAGCGGCATCCTATAATTCACCCCTCCACTTT. The encoded protein is CASSPLAASYNSPLHF.

V and J are TRBV27 and TRBJ2-3; no clear D. Looked up from germline, CDR1 is MNHEY and CDR2 is SMNVEV (reference sequence). The CDR3 runs 13 residues. Trimming shortened V by 6 bases and J by 2 bases, and 9 bases separated the two germline ends. CDR3 loop: CASREGNTDTQYF. CDR3 DNA: TGTGCCAGCAGAGAAGGTAACACAGATACGCAGTATTTT.

The sample holds one count of this clone. The rearrangement joins TRBV9 to TRBJ2-1, with D perhaps TRBD1 or TRBD2 (6 bases each). The CDR3 spans 15 residues. Trimming cost V 7 bases and J 0 bases, with 14 bases left between them. CDR1 is SGDLS and CDR2 is YYNGEE in the germline V gene. The CDR3, as DNA: TGTGCCAGCGGAGGGGGAGCTAGCTCCTACAATGAGCAGTTCTTC. This sequence encodes CASGGGASSYNEQFF.

The chain recombines TRBV13 with TRBJ2-5; possibly TRBD1 for D (6 bases). The V end lost 6 bases, the J end lost 2 bases, and 16 bases lay between the germline ends. Germline CDR1 is PRHDT and CDR2 is FYEKMQ (reference sequence). This CDR3 contains 15 residues. The CDR3 loop is CASSPRQEAQETQYF. The CDR3 DNA reads as TGTGCCAGCAGTCCCAGACAGGAGGCGCAAGAGACCCAGTACTTC.